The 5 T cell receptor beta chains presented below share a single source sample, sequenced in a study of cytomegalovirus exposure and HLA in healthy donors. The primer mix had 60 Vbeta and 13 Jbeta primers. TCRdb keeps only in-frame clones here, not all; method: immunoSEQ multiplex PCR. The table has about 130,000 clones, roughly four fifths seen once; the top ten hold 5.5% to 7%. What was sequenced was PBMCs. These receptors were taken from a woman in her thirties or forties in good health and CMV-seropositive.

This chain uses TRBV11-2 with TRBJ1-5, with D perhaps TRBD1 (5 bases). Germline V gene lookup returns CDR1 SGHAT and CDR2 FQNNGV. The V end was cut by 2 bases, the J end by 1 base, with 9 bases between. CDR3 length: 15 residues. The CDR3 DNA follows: TGTGCCAGCAGCTTATGGCAGGGAAGCAATCAGCCCCAGCATTTT. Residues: CASSLWQGSNQPQHF.

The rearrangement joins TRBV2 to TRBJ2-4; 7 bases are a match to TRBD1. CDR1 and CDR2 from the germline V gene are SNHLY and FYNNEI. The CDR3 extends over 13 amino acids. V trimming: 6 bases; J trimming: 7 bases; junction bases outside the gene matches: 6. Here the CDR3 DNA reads TGTGCCAGCAGGGGGACAGATGAGAACATTCAGTACTTC. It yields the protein CASRGTDENIQYF.

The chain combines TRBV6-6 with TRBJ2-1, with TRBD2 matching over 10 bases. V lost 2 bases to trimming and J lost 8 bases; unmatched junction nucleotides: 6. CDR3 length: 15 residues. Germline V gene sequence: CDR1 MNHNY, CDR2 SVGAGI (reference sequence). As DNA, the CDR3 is TGTGCCAGCAGTTACGTTTCTAGCGGGGGAGATGAGCAGTTCTTC. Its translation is CASSYVSSGGDEQFF.

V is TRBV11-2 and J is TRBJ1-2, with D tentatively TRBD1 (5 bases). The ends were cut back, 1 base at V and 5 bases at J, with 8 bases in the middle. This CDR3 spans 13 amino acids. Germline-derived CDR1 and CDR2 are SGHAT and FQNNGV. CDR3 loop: CASSLGTRYGYTF. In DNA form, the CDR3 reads TGTGCCAGCAGCTTAGGGACAAGATATGGCTACACCTTC.

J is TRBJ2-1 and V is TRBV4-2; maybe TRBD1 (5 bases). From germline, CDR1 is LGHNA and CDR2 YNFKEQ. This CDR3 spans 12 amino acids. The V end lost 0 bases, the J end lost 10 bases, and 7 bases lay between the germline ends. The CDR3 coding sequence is TGTGCCAGCAGCCAAGAAAGGGGCGAGCAGTTCTTC. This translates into CASSQERGEQFF.